Listed below are T cell receptor beta chains from one sample, sequenced in a study of blood T cell repertoires in COVID-19. Repertoires were generated with immunoSEQ multiplex PCR, while TCRdb's copy carries only in-frame clones and drops some. Counted here are about 23,000 clones, approximately 94% occurring once; the ten biggest clones make up about 4%. Sequencing was performed on peripheral blood. Source of these receptors: a woman in her fifties or sixties with active COVID-19. The conserved cysteine and the conserved F or W are not part of the CDR3 here. Rows give clone size only sometimes, using once, few, many, or a class for an expanded clone.

>.|TRBV18
ASSPSGTENYGYT
>.|TRBV6-5
ASSRSAGEKTPWY
>.|TRBV18
ASSPPSAASTDTQY
>.|TRBV3-1/TRBV3-2
ASSQGGLPHGYT
>.|TRBV6-6
ASSYGPNQPQH
>once|TRBV7-6
ASSPDSHVANVLT
>.|TRBV21-1
ASSTCRGLEQPQH
>.|TRBV6-5
ASRRQVDGYT
>.|TRBV5-1
ASSPRTSGEETQY
>.|TRBV3-1/TRBV3-2
ASSLIKQGGTEAF
>once|TRBV6-5
ASMSSGGVNEQF
>.|TRBV4-2
ASSQEVTGVADTQY
>.|TRBV6-6
ASSYGGAGGEQY
>.|TRBV28
ASSSPSGGTDTQY
>few|TRBV24-1
ATSGSGTGPYNEQF
>few|TRBV7-2
ASSDQGASYGYT
>.|TRBV24-1
ATSWGQTNTGELF
>.|TRBV11-2
ASSPRGANTGELF
>.|TRBV20-1
SASVGTAEAF
>.|TRBV9
ASSPLSGSYNEQF
>few|TRBV7-2
ASSLAGGYGYT
>.|TRBV5-1
ASSLTGPPNIQY
>.|TRBV5-8
ASSPQNTQY
>.|TRBV6-1
ASSDQGNSYEQY
>.|TRBV18
ASSPDSFDSPLH
>.|TRBV2
ASKADSNTGELF
>.|TRBV2
ASSAKGLAGEDEQY
>.|TRBV10-3
ATTDEQF
>.|TRBV28
ASSRVVAEAF
>.|TRBV7-9
ASSGGRGGSKNIQY
>.|TRBV10-3
AACGGIGEKLF
>.|TRBV7-9
ASSLRAGWTDTQY
>.|TRBV2
ASSASLAGGPQETQY
>.|TRBV2
ASRGEGAEAF
>.|TRBV19
ASSIRIGDRRF
>.|TRBV6-1
ASSEVWKANNEQF
>.|TRBV7-2
ASSVTGVSYGYT
>few|TRBV6-5
ASRSTDSYEQY
>.|TRBV9
ASSGQLNRANYGYT
>.|TRBV5-1
ASSLGARDTEAF
>.|TRBV5-4
ASSSNEKLF
>.|TRBV5-1
ASRSGDNEKLF
>.|TRBV5-4
ASSLDSSTNEKLF
>.|TRBV6-4
ASSFLSGQGISVLT
>.|TRBV6-5
ASSYSTGGYGYT
>.|TRBV14
ASSSGASTDTQY
>.|TRBV9
ASSHTTGGATIEQF
>.|TRBV29-1
SVEVGVTFTQF
>.|TRBV5-1
ASSFLASTDTQY
>.|TRBV21-1
ASRVWAHYNEQF
>.|TRBV11-2
ASSLGQGFAQY
>.|TRBV14
ASSQVHGTEAF
>.|TRBV7-2
ASSPTAGVNTEAF
>once|TRBV4-1
ASRPTAGVGEQF